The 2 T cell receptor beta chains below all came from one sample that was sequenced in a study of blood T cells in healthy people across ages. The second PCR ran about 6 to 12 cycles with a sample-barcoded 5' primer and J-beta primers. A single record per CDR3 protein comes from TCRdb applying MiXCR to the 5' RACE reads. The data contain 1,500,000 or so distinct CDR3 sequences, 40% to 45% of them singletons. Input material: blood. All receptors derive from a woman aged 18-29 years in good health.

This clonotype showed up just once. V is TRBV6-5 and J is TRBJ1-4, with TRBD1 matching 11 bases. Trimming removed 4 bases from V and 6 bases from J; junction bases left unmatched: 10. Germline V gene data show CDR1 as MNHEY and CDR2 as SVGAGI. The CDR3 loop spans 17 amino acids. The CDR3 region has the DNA TGTGCCAGCAGTTCCCGGGACAGGGGGTTCGCCTATGAAAAACTGTTTTTT. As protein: CASSSRDRGFAYEKLFF.

The CDR3: CASSHGDRGSGYTF. CDR3 sequence (DNA): TGTGCCAGCAGCCATGGGGACAGGGGCTCCGGCTACACCTTC. V and J are TRBV3-1 and TRBJ1-2; the match to TRBD1 covers 10 bases. The CDR3 spans 14 residues. Losses at the gene ends were 3 bases for V and 8 bases for J; bases not matched to a gene: 6. Per the germline V gene, CDR1 is LGHDT and CDR2 is YNNKEL (reference sequence). The complete variable domain, with remaining parts taken from reference TRBV3-1 and TRBJ1-2, reads DTAVSQTPKYLVTQMGNDKSIKCEQNLGHDTMYWYKQDSKKFLKIMFSYNNKELIINETVPNRFSPKSPDKAHLNLHINSLELGDSAVYFCASSHGDRGSGYTFGSGTRLTVV.